This T cell receptor beta chain was documented in a study of cytomegalovirus exposure and HLA in healthy donors. General observations from the study: Sequencing depth roughly uniform across donors was assumed in presence/absence analyses. In a later analysis, TCR beta V- and J-gene trimming was associated with a missense DCLRE1C variant. A later analysis reportedly found fewer N-insertions in an Asian-associated ancestry cluster than the approximately 730-donor mean. Earlier analysis looked at TCR beta V segments, and most were productive about 87% or about 30% of the time.

As for this clone: Its antigen is still unknown.

PCR primers comprised 60 Vbeta and 13 Jbeta primers. Clones were sequenced by immunoSEQ multiplex PCR, and TCRdb holds only the in-frame ones, with some missing. The data hold 120,000 to 150,000 clones, with under 80% observed a single time. This CDR3 is 15 amino acids long. CDR1 SGHTA and CDR2 FQGTGA come from the germline V gene. Trimming took off 1 base at V and 5 bases at J, with 11 bases between the two ends. Material: PBMCs. This chain connects TRBV7-3 to TRBJ1-4, with D perhaps matching TRBD1 (5 bases). The sequence was obtained from a woman in her fifties or sixties in good health and CMV-seropositive. The chain's CDR3 is CASSLRGVENEKLFF. CDR3 nucleotides: TGTGCCAGCAGCTTAAGGGGGGTGGAAAATGAAAAACTGTTTTTT.